Listed here are 23 T cell receptor beta chains from one sample, sequenced in a study of shared clonotypes between healthy human individuals. The table came from immunoSEQ multiplex PCR; TCRdb's copy has only in-frame clones and leaves some out. The repertoire consists of around 980,000 clones, with approximately 80% occurring once and the leading ten covering 0.55% to 0.7%. Material for sequencing was memory CD4+ T cells from PBMCs. Stated subset: CD45RA-negative fraction. These receptors all stem from a man younger than 30 in good health. Some clones in this sample may be carry-over from other donors' samples.

The J gene is TRBJ1-4, the V gene TRBV30, with 9 bases identical to TRBD1. The CDR3 runs 16 residues. V was clipped by 2 bases and J by 2 bases; unmatched bases: 6. The V gene's germline CDR1 is GTSNPN and CDR2 SVGIG (reference sequence). In DNA, the CDR3 is TGTGCCTGGAGTTCAGGACAGGGGAGGACTAATGAAAAACTGTTTTTT. This codes for CAWSSGQGRTNEKLFF. Filled out from reference TRBV30 and TRBJ1-4, the complete variable domain reads SQTIHQWPATLVQPVGSPLSLECTVEGTSNPNLYWYRQAAGRGLQLLFYSVGIGQISSEVPQNLSASRPQDRQFILSSKKLLLSDSGFYLCAWSSGQGRTNEKLFFGSGTQLSVL.

This clone was counted between two and nine times. Other DNA variants within this sample encode the same CDR3. The gene calls are TRBV5-1 and TRBJ2-7, with D possibly being TRBD2 (6 bases). Germline CDR1 and CDR2: SGHRS and YFSETQ. This CDR3 region has 14 residues. V lost 0 bases to trimming and J lost 4 bases, with 11 bases between them. CDR3 nucleotide sequence: TGCGCCAGCAGCTTGGCCTCGGGGAGGTACGAGCAGTACTTC. Protein: CASSLASGRYEQYF.

The V call is TRBV27, the J call TRBJ1-2; D is perhaps TRBD1 (5 bases). With 5 bases removed from V and 4 bases from J, the gap between germline ends came to 17 bases. Germline V lookup: CDR1 MNHEY, CDR2 SMNVEV (reference sequence). This CDR3 spans 15 amino acids. The CDR3 DNA reads as TGTGCCAGCAGTCCCTTGGGTCGGGGGGGCTATGGCTACACCTTC. It specifies CASSPLGRGGYGYTF.

The genes are TRBV5-1 and TRBJ2-1; TRBD2 aligns across 11 bases. CDR3 length: 16 residues. V dropped 0 bases and J dropped 8; count of bases not matched to a gene: 7. CDR1 is SGHRS, CDR2 YFSETQ, per germline. CDR3 residues: CASSLATSGSLDEQFF. In DNA form, the CDR3 reads TGCGCCAGCAGCTTGGCCACTAGCGGGAGTCTCGATGAGCAGTTCTTC.

The chain uses TRBV28 and TRBJ2-7; 8 nucleotides match TRBD1. The junction had 7 bases not matched to a gene; V was cut back by 6 bases and J by 0 bases. The CDR3 contains 15 residues. In germline, CDR1 is MDHEN, CDR2 SYDVKM. In nucleotides, the CDR3 is TGTGCCAGCAGGGAGACGGGGACAGGCTCCTACGAGCAGTACTTC. This encodes CASRETGTGSYEQYF.

This chain uses TRBV30 with TRBJ2-7; D gene ambiguous. V was pared by 0 bases and J by 10 bases, with 16 bases between. CDR1 is GTSNPN and CDR2 is SVGIG in the germline V gene (reference sequence). This CDR3 spans 13 amino acids. The CDR3 nucleotides are TGTGCCTGGAGTGTCCAAGGTCTTACGAGTCAGTACTTC. Encoded protein: CAWSVQGLTSQYF.

The chain recombines TRBV7-9 with TRBJ1-3; 10 bases are shared with TRBD1. This CDR3 spans 18 amino acids. V shed 7 bases and J 1 base; nucleotides not matched to a gene: 13. From germline, CDR1 is SEHNR and CDR2 FQNEAQ (reference sequence). The CDR3 protein is CASTRTGGWQISGNTIYF. CDR3 nucleotides: TGTGCCAGCACCCGGACAGGGGGTTGGCAAATTTCTGGAAACACCATATATTTT.

The chain is built from TRBV5-1 and TRBJ2-2; TRBD2 matches at 10 bases. The germline V gene encodes CDR1 SGHRS and CDR2 YFSETQ. The length of the CDR3 is 16 residues. Trimming at V came to 1 base and at J to 4 bases, leaving 4 bases not matched to a gene. Here the CDR3 reads CASSLISGRLTGELFF. The CDR3 DNA reads as TGCGCCAGCAGCTTGATTAGCGGGAGGCTCACCGGGGAGCTGTTTTTT.

The J gene is TRBJ1-5, the V gene TRBV27; D is uncertain. Germline assignment: CDR1 MNHEY and CDR2 SMNVEV (reference sequence). This CDR3 has 16 amino acids. V dropped 5 bases and J dropped 4 bases, with 18 bases sitting between them. As DNA, the CDR3 is TGTGCCAGCAGTCAAGCCGGGGAGAGATTGAATCAGCCCCAGCATTTT. Translation: CASSQAGERLNQPQHF.

The chain links TRBV18 to TRBJ2-1; unclear D gene. The germline V gene has CDR1 KGHSH and CDR2 LQKENI. V lost 3 bases, J lost 7 bases, and 13 bases lay in between. The CDR3 is 14 amino acids. CDR3 sequence: CASSPGAAWNEQFF. In nucleotides, the CDR3 is TGTGCCAGCTCACCGGGTGCGGCTTGGAATGAGCAGTTCTTC.

V usage is TRBV6-1 and J usage is TRBJ1-5; D is undetermined. Germline V gene data show CDR1 as MNHNS and CDR2 as SASEGT. The ends were cut back, 5 bases at V and 7 bases at J, with 15 bases in the middle. This CDR3 region has 14 residues. The CDR3: CASSHTGGGQPQHF. The CDR3 nucleotides read TGTGCCAGCAGTCACACTGGAGGAGGACAGCCCCAGCATTTT.

This clone has a handful of counts. The chain uses TRBV5-1 and TRBJ2-3; a weak D match, TRBD2 (6 bases). This CDR3 spans 16 amino acids. Germline CDR1 is SGHRS and CDR2 is YFSETQ. Deletions cut 3 bases from V and 3 bases from J, with 17 bases between. In DNA form, the CDR3 reads TGCGCCAGCAGCTCATCTAGCGCCTTGTGGACAGATACGCAGTATTTT. It translates to CASSSSSALWTDTQYF.

The rearrangement links TRBV7-2 to TRBJ2-5, with TRBD2 as a possible D gene (6 bases). The CDR3 consists of 12 residues. Germline-derived CDR1 and CDR2 are SGHTA and FQGNSA. Trimming took off 5 bases at V and 7 bases at J, with 11 bases between the two ends. CDR3 loop: CASSPEGGTQYF. The CDR3 bases are TGTGCCAGCAGCCCAGAGGGAGGGACCCAGTACTTC.

The CDR3 loop reads CASSEGRSSNQPQHF. CDR3 in DNA: TGTGCCAGCAGTGAGGGCAGGAGTAGCAATCAGCCCCAGCATTTT. The J gene is TRBJ1-5, the V gene TRBV6-1, with D hard to call. CDR1 MNHNS and CDR2 SASEGT come from the germline V gene. The CDR3 length is 15 residues. Trimming shortened V by 3 bases and J by 0 bases, and 9 bases separated the two germline ends.

The chain combines TRBV5-1 with TRBJ2-3; 13 bases line up with TRBD2. The junction had 4 bases not matched to a gene; V was cut back by 7 bases and J by 2 bases. CDR1 SGHRS and CDR2 YFSETQ come from the germline V gene. The CDR3 loop spans 15 amino acids. The CDR3 is CASGGLAGLTDTQYF. The CDR3 region has the DNA TGCGCCAGCGGGGGACTAGCGGGACTCACAGATACGCAGTATTTT. Together with reference TRBV5-1 and TRBJ2-3, the CDR3 gives the full variable domain: KAGVTQTPRYLIKTRGQQVTLSCSPISGHRSVSWYQQTPGQGLQFLFEYFSETQRNKGNFPGRFSGRQFSNSRSEMNVSTLELGDSALYLCASGGLAGLTDTQYFGPGTRLTVL.

The V and J genes are TRBV18 and TRBJ1-4; D is undetermined. Germline CDR1 is KGHSH and CDR2 is LQKENI. V lost 2 bases to trimming and J lost 8 bases, with 9 bases between them. CDR3 length: 13 amino acids. Here the CDR3 reads CASSPSGREKLFF. DNA for the CDR3: TGTGCCAGCTCACCATCGGGGAGGGAAAAACTGTTTTTT. Full variable domain (remainder filled in from reference TRBV18 and TRBJ1-4): NAGVMQNPRHLVRRRGQEARLRCSPMKGHSHVYWYRQLPEEGLKFMVYLQKENIIDESGMPKERFSAEFPKEGPSILRIQQVVRGDSAAYFCASSPSGREKLFFGSGTQLSVL.

V is TRBV28 and J is TRBJ2-3; D perhaps matches TRBD1 (6 bases). CDR3 length equals 16 residues. Trimming pared 3 bases from V and 5 bases from J, leaving 18 bases between. The germline V gene has CDR1 MDHEN and CDR2 SYDVKM. The DNA for the CDR3 is TGTGCCAGCAGTTTTGGGGGCGCCGTTCTTGGAGATACGCAGTATTTT. Encoded protein: CASSFGGAVLGDTQYF.

This clone was counted once. V gene TRBV7-9 combines with J gene TRBJ2-5; no definite D call. CDR3 length equals 15 residues. From germline, CDR1 is SEHNR and CDR2 FQNEAQ (reference sequence). Deletions cut 1 base from V and 4 bases from J, with 13 bases between. The CDR3 DNA follows: TGTGCCAGCAGCTTAGTGGGCATCCCGGCAGAGACCCAGTACTTC. This codes for CASSLVGIPAETQYF.

This clone was found once. A far larger clone is one nucleotide away, so this likely arose from a read error. This sequence joins TRBV30 and TRBJ1-2, with D hard to call. The V end lost 5 bases, the J end lost 4 bases, and 8 bases lay between the germline ends. Germline V gene lookup returns CDR1 GTSNPN and CDR2 SVGIG (reference sequence). The CDR3 has 11 amino acids. CDR3 sequence (DNA): TGTGCCTGGCGCGTATCCTATGGCTACACCTTC. This encodes CAWRVSYGYTF.

The J gene is TRBJ2-7, the V gene TRBV2; 10 bases align to TRBD2. Germline V gene sequence: CDR1 SNHLY, CDR2 FYNNEI. This CDR3 comprises 14 residues. J gave up 6 bases and V 7 bases, and 9 bases lay outside the gene matches. Here the CDR3 reads CASTGLAGVREQYF. The CDR3 DNA is TGTGCCAGCACCGGGCTAGCGGGAGTTCGCGAGCAGTACTTC.

As regards this clone: The CDR3 ends on some other residue instead of the conserved phenylalanine or tryptophan, so this is likely a read error. No DNA is shown, since the ends of the CDR3 on it are uncertain; the CDR3 is the one TCRdb lists. The V call is TRBV7-2, the J call TRBJ1-1. CDR1 is SGHTA and CDR2 is FQGNSA in the germline V gene. The CDR3 spans 10 amino acids, including both terminal residues. The CDR3 is CASSLYGRGD.

In DNA, the CDR3 is TGCGCCAGCAGCCAAGATTACGGAGGGTGGGGAGATACGCAGTATTTT. Translating gives CASSQDYGGWGDTQYF. This chain connects TRBV4-1 to TRBJ2-3; perhaps TRBD2 as D (6 bases). CDR3 length: 16 residues. Germline CDR1 is MGHRA and CDR2 is YSYEKL. V lost 0 bases and J lost 5, with 15 bases in between.

J is TRBJ2-3 and V is TRBV14; TRBD2 matches 9 bases. V shed 1 base, J shed 3 bases, and the junction held 11 bases outside the gene matches. The CDR3 is made up of 18 amino acids. CDR1 is SGHDN and CDR2 is FVKESK in the germline V gene. The DNA for the CDR3 is TGTGCCAGCAGCCAAGTGGGCGGCGGGAGGGCCTGGACAGATACGCAGTATTTT. Protein sequence: CASSQVGGGRAWTDTQYF.